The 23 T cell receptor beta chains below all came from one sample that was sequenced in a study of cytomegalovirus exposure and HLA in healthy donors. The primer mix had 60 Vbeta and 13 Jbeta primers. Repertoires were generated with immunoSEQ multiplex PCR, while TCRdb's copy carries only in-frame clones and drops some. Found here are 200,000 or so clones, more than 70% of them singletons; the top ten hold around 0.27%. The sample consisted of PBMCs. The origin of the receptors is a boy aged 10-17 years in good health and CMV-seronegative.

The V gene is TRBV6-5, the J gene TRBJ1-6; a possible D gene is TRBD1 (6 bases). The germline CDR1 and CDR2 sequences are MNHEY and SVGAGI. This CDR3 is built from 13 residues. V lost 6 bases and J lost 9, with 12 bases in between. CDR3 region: CASRSTGRSPLHF. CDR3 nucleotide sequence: TGTGCCAGCAGGTCTACAGGGCGTTCACCCCTCCACTTT.

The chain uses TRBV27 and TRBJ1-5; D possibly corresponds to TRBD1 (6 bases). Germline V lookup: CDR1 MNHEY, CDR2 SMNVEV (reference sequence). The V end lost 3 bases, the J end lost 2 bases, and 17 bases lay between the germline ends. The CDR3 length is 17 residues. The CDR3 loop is CASSFLGGRGGNQPQHF. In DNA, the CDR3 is TGTGCCAGCAGTTTTTTGGGCGGCAGGGGAGGCAATCAGCCCCAGCATTTT.

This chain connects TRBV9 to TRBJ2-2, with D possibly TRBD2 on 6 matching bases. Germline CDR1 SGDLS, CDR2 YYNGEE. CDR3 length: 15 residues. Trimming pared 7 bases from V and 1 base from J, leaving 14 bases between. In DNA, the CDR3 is TGTGCCAGCGGCGGGGACTCCCAGAACACCGGGGAGCTGTTTTTT. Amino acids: CASGGDSQNTGELFF. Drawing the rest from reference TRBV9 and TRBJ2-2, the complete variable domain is DSGVTQTPKHLITATGQRVTLRCSPRSGDLSVYWYQQSLDQGLQFLIQYYNGEERAKGNILERFSAQQFPDLHSELNLSSLELGDSALYFCASGGDSQNTGELFFGEGSRLTVL.

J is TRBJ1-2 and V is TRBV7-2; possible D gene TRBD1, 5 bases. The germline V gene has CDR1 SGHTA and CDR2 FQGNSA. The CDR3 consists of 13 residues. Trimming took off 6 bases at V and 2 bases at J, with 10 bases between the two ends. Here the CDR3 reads CASSDAGNYGYTF. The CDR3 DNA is TGTGCCAGCAGTGATGCAGGGAACTATGGCTACACCTTC. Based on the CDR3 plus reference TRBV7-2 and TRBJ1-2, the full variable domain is GAGVSQSPSNKVTEKGKDVELRCDPISGHTALYWYRQSLGQGLEFLIYFQGNSAPDKSGLPSDRFSAERTGGSVSTLTIQRTQQEDSAVYLCASSDAGNYGYTFGSGTRLTVV.

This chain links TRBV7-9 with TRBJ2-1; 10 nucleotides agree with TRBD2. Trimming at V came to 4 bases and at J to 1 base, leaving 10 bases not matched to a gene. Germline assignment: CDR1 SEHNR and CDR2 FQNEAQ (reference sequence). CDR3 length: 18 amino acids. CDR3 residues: CASSSLAGVAVSYNEQFF. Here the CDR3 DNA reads TGTGCCAGCAGCTCCCTAGCGGGAGTAGCTGTGTCCTACAATGAGCAGTTCTTC.

CDR3 coding DNA: TGTGCCAGCAGTTTATACTCTAGCAATCAGCCCCAGCATTTT. It yields the protein CASSLYSSNQPQHF. This chain joins TRBV27 and TRBJ1-5; no clear D gene. The germline V gene has CDR1 MNHEY and CDR2 SMNVEV (reference sequence). The CDR3 consists of 14 residues. V lost 1 base to trimming and J lost 0 bases, with 4 bases between them.

In nucleotides, the CDR3 is TGTGCCAGCAGCCCTTGGACTAGCGGGGGGGCTTCCTACGAGCAGTACTTC. Translation gives CASSPWTSGGASYEQYF. The V and J genes are TRBV14 and TRBJ2-7, with 15 bases fitting TRBD2. Germline-derived CDR1 and CDR2 are SGHDN and FVKESK. CDR3 size: 17 residues. V was pared by 4 bases and J by 1 base, with 5 bases of the junction left unmatched. Using reference TRBV14 and TRBJ2-7 for the parts outside the CDR3, the full variable domain is EAGVTQFPSHSVIEKGQTVTLRCDPISGHDNLYWYRRVMGKEIKFLLHFVKESKQDESGMPNNRFLAERTGGTYSTLKVQPAELEDSGVYFCASSPWTSGGASYEQYFGPGTRLTVT.

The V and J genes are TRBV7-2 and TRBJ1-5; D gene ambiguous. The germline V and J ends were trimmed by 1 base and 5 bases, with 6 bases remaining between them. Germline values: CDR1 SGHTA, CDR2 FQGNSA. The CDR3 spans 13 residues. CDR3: CASSLVQDQPQHF. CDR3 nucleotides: TGTGCCAGCAGCTTAGTTCAGGATCAGCCCCAGCATTTT.

The CDR3 region is CASSDVAGTQPQHF. CDR3 in DNA: TGTGCCAGCAGTGATGTGGCGGGGACTCAGCCCCAGCATTTT. The chain has TRBV2 and TRBJ1-5, with a tentative D call TRBD1 (5 bases). V was clipped by 3 bases and J by 6 bases, with 12 bases between them. The CDR3 has 14 residues. Per the germline V gene, CDR1 is SNHLY and CDR2 is FYNNEI.

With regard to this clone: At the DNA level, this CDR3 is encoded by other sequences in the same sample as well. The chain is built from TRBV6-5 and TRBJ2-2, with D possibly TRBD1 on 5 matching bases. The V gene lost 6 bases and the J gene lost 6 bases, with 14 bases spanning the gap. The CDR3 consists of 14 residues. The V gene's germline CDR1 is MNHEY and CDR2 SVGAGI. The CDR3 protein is CASSQQVISGELFF. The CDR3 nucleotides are TGTGCCAGCAGCCAACAGGTGATATCCGGGGAGCTGTTTTTT.

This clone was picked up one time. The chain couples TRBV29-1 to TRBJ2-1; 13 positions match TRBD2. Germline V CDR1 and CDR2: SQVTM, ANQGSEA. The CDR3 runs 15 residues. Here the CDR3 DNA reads TGCAGTACTGGGACTAGCGGGACTTCCTACAATGAGCAGTTCTTC. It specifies CSTGTSGTSYNEQFF.

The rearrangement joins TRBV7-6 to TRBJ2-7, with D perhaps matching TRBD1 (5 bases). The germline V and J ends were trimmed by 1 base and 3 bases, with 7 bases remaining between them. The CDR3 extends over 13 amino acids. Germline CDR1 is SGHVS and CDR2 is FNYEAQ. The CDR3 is CASSLEQGYEQYF. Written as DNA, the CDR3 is TGTGCCAGCAGCTTAGAGCAGGGCTACGAGCAGTACTTC.

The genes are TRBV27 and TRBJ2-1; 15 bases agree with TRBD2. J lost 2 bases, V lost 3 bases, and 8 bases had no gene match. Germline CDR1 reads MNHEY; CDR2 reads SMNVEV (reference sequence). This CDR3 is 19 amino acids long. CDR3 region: CASSFTGTSGRLTYNEQFF. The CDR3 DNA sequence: TGTGCCAGCAGTTTCACCGGGACTAGCGGGAGGTTAACCTACAATGAGCAGTTCTTC.

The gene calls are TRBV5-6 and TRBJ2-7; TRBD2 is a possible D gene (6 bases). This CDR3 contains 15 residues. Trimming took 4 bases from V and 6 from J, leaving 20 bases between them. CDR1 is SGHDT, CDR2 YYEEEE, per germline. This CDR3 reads CASSRQGSGSTEQYF. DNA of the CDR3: TGTGCCAGCAGCCGGCAGGGTAGCGGATCCACCGAGCAGTACTTC. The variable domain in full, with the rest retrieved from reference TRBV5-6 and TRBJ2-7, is DAGVTQSPTHLIKTRGQQVTLRCSPKSGHDTVSWYQQALGQGPQFIFQYYEEEERQRGNFPDRFSGHQFPNYSSELNVNALLLGDSALYLCASSRQGSGSTEQYFGPGTRLTVT.

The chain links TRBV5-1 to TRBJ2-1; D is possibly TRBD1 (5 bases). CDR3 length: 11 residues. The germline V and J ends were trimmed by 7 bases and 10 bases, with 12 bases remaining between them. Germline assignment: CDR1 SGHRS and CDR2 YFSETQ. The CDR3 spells CASAWNREQFF. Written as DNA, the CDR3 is TGCGCCAGCGCCTGGAACAGGGAGCAGTTCTTC.

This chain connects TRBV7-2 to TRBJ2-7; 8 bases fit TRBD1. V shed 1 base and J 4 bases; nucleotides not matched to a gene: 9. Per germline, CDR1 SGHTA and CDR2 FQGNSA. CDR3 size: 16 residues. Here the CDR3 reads CASSLDSAGGKYEQYF. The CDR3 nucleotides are TGTGCCAGCAGCTTAGATAGCGCAGGGGGCAAGTACGAGCAGTACTTC.

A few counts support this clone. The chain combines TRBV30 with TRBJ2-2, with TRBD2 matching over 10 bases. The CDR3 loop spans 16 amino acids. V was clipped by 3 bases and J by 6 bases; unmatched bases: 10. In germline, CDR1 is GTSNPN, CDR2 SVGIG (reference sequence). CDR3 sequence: CAWRSVAGGGAGELFF. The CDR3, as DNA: TGTGCCTGGAGATCGGTAGCGGGAGGTGGGGCCGGGGAGCTGTTTTTT.

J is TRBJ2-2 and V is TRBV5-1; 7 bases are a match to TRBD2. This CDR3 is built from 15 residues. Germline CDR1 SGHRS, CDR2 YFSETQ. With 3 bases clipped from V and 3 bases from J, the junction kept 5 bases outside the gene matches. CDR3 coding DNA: TGCGCCAGCAGCTGGGGGGGGACCGACACCGGGGAGCTGTTTTTT. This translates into CASSWGGTDTGELFF.

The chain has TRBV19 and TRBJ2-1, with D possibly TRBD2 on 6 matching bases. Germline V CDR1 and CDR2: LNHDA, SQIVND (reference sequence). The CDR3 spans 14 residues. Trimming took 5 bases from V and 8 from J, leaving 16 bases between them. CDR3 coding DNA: TGTGCCAGTAGTGACGGGAGAGGTTTCGATGAGCAGTTCTTC. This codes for CASSDGRGFDEQFF.

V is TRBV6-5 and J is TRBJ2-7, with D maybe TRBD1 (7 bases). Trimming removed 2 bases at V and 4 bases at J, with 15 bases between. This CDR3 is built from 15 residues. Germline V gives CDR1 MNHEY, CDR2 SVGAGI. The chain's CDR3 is CASSYPVGGQYEQYF. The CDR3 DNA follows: TGTGCCAGCAGTTACCCGGTCGGGGGACAGTACGAGCAGTACTTC.

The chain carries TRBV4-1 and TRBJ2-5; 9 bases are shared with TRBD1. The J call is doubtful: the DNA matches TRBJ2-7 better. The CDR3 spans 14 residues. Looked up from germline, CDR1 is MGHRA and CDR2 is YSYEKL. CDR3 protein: CASSNRQGVYEQYF. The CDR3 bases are TGCGCCAGCAGCAACAGACAGGGGGTCTACGAGCAGTACTTC.

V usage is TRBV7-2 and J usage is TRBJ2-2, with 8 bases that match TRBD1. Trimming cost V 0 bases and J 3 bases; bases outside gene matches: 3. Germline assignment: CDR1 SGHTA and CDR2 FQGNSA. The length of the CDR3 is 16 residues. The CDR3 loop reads CASSLAAGGDTGELFF. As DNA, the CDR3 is TGTGCCAGCAGCTTAGCAGCAGGGGGCGACACCGGGGAGCTGTTTTTT.

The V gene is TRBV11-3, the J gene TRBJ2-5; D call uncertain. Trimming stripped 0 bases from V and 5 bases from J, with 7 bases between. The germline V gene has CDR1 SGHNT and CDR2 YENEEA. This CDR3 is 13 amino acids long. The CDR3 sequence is CASSLDSMETQYF. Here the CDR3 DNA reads TGTGCCAGCAGCTTAGATAGCATGGAGACCCAGTACTTC.